This entry is about one T cell receptor beta chain. The antigen is unknown. TCRdb's copy holds only in-frame clones and misses some; the assay was immunoSEQ multiplex PCR. The table includes about 180,000 clones, over 80% detected once. The source of the sample is a study of T cell responses to AZD1222 COVID-19 vaccine. Findings and caveats of the study: Vaccine-associated CD4 TCRs spanned spike, dominant at 160-218 and 743-854. Recipients of AZD1222 seropositive at baseline numbered only 6 or 7.

CDR1 and CDR2 (germline): SGDLS, YYNGEE. The trim removed 7 bases at V and 4 bases at J, leaving 8 bases unmatched. This CDR3 region has 16 residues. This specimen was peripheral blood, taken 28 days after the second dose of the MenACWY control vaccine. This chain joins TRBV9 and TRBJ2-3; 14 nucleotides agree with TRBD2. The TCR was taken from an adult who received the MenACWY meningococcal vaccine as a control. Here the CDR3 DNA reads TGTGCCAGCTCTCGGACTAGCGGGGGGCTCGCAGATACGCAGTATTTT. Translation gives CASSRTSGGLADTQYF. Full variable domain (outside the CDR3, taken from reference TRBV9 and TRBJ2-3): DSGVTQTPKHLITATGQRVTLRCSPRSGDLSVYWYQQSLDQGLQFLIQYYNGEERAKGNILERFSAQQFPDLHSELNLSSLELGDSALYFCASSRTSGGLADTQYFGPGTRLTVL.